This passage covers 24 T cell receptor beta chains from one sample sequenced in a study of T cell responses to AZD1222 COVID-19 vaccine listed by TCRdb under 2021. The receptor library was made with the immunoSEQ multiplex PCR assay. TCRdb obtained this table from immuneACCESS and retained in-frame rearrangements with V and J assigned. These tables miss some clones; where compared with another copy, unresolved V genes account for less than half of the shortfall, and the remainder is unexplained. The sample includes 180,000 or so clones, with approximately 93% observed a single time. More than 0.8% of the sample comes from the top ten. The time point label, as the study defines it: about 28 days (+/-7) after the second vaccine dose. Material: peripheral blood, obtained 28 days after the second AZD1222 dose. Receptors originate from an adult who received the AZD1222 COVID-19 vaccine.

The chain combines TRBV3-1 (or the pseudogene TRBV3-2) with TRBJ1-2; D not resolved. CDR1 and CDR2 from the germline V gene are LGHDT and YNNKEL (reference sequence). V lost 0 bases and J lost 7, with 9 bases in between. This CDR3 region has 13 residues. CDR3 sequence reads: CASSQDRRSGYTF. Here the CDR3 DNA reads TGTGCCAGCAGCCAAGATCGTCGTAGTGGCTACACCTTC.

In this sample, this clone turned up once. The CDR3: CASSISLVEDPRYF. The CDR3 DNA sequence: TGTGCCAGTAGTATAAGTCTCGTGGAGGACCCTAGGTACTTC. The chain is built from TRBV19 and TRBJ2-5; D is perhaps TRBD2 (5 bases). Trimming cost V 2 bases and J 13 bases, with 20 bases left between them. This CDR3 comprises 14 residues. The germline V gene has CDR1 LNHDA and CDR2 SQIVND (reference sequence).

The CDR3 DNA sequence: TGTGCCAGCAGGGACAGGAAAAATTCACCCCTCCACTTT. This gives the protein CASRDRKNSPLHF. V is TRBV28 and J is TRBJ1-6; 7 nucleotides match TRBD1. V was pared by 6 bases and J by 7 bases, with 3 bases of the junction left unmatched. Germline V CDR1 and CDR2: MDHEN, SYDVKM. This CDR3 is built from 13 residues.

The CDR3 region is CASSENHSYEQYF. CDR3 in DNA: TGTGCCAGCAGTGAGAACCACTCCTACGAGCAGTACTTC. The chain recombines TRBV6-1 with TRBJ2-7; D gene uncertain. V dropped 3 bases and J dropped 0 bases, with 6 bases sitting between them. Germline values: CDR1 MNHNS, CDR2 SASEGT. This CDR3 spans 13 amino acids.

This clone was seen a single time. The chain recombines TRBV20-1 with TRBJ2-1; unclear D gene. The CDR3 totals 11 residues. The germline CDR1 and CDR2 sequences are DFQATT and SNEGSKA (reference sequence). The ends were cut back, 1 base at V and 9 bases at J, with 7 bases in the middle. CDR3 residues: CSARARAEQFF. In DNA form, the CDR3 reads TGCAGTGCTAGAGCAAGGGCTGAGCAGTTCTTC.

The chain carries TRBV5-4 and TRBJ2-5; a possible D gene is TRBD1 (6 bases). Trimming left V 0 bases short and J 2 bases short, with 14 bases between. This CDR3 region has 16 residues. CDR1 and CDR2 (germline): SGHNT, YYREEE (reference sequence). The DNA of the CDR3 is TGTGCCAGCAGCTTGGAGGGCGGACAGCTTCAAGAGACCCAGTACTTC. Residues: CASSLEGGQLQETQYF. Supplemented by reference TRBV5-4 and TRBJ2-5, the full variable domain reads ETGVTQSPTHLIKTRGQQVTLRCSSQSGHNTVSWYQQALGQGPQFIFQYYREEENGRGNFPPRFSGLQFPNYSSELNVNALELDDSALYLCASSLEGGQLQETQYFGPGTRLLVL.

This clone has a single count. The DNA of the CDR3 is TGTGCCAGCAGCAAAGCGCTGGGACAACACGAGCAGTACTTC. It yields the protein CASSKALGQHEQYF. This chain connects TRBV21-1 to TRBJ2-7; no check of the table's D call, TRBD1, against the DNA was made. TRBV21-1 is a documented pseudogene. The CDR3 has 14 residues.

The rearrangement joins TRBV27 to TRBJ2-5, with D possibly matching TRBD2 (6 bases). Germline V gene sequence: CDR1 MNHEY, CDR2 SMNVEV (reference sequence). The CDR3 has 14 amino acids. Trimming took 5 bases from V and 5 from J, leaving 15 bases between them. CDR3 coding DNA: TGTGCCAGCAGTCCGGGACTTCCAGGGGAGACCCAGTACTTC. Its translation is CASSPGLPGETQYF.

V is TRBV5-1 and J is TRBJ1-2; D call uncertain. The CDR3 spans 16 residues. Trimming removed 4 bases at V and 4 bases at J, with 20 bases between. In germline, CDR1 is SGHRS, CDR2 YFSETQ. The CDR3 here is CASSPGYTALGYGYTF. The CDR3 bases are TGCGCCAGCAGCCCGGGATACACGGCATTGGGCTATGGCTACACCTTC.

V and J are TRBV5-1 and TRBJ2-5; D might be TRBD1 (5 bases). The CDR3 sequence is 13 residues long. The germline CDR1 and CDR2 sequences are SGHRS and YFSETQ. V lost 0 bases to trimming and J lost 3 bases, with 6 bases between them. This chain's CDR3 is CASSLGQKETQYF. CDR3 DNA: TGCGCCAGCAGCTTGGGACAGAAAGAGACCCAGTACTTC.

The rearrangement joins TRBV28 to TRBJ2-7; D unclear. V was pared by 2 bases and J by 2 bases, with 7 bases between. The CDR3 length is 13 residues. Germline V gives CDR1 MDHEN, CDR2 SYDVKM. CDR3 loop: CASSLGSPYEQYF. In DNA form, the CDR3 reads TGTGCCAGCAGTTTAGGGTCTCCCTACGAGCAGTACTTC.

The chain recombines TRBV28 with TRBJ1-2; 8 bases align to TRBD1. Per the germline V gene, CDR1 is MDHEN and CDR2 is SYDVKM. The CDR3 loop spans 12 amino acids. The V and J ends lost 2 bases and 8 bases, in that order; junction bases with no gene match: 1. The CDR3 reads CASSLQGAGYTF. CDR3 nucleotides: TGTGCCAGCAGTTTACAGGGGGCGGGCTACACCTTC.

The V gene is TRBV5-6, the J gene TRBJ1-5, with D unclear. The CDR3 is 12 amino acids. V shed 2 bases and J shed 3 bases, with 3 bases lying between them. CDR1 and CDR2 from the germline V gene are SGHDT and YYEEEE. In DNA, the CDR3 is TGTGCCAGCAGCTTCGACAATCAGCCCCAGCATTTT. The encoded protein is CASSFDNQPQHF.

This chain joins TRBV11-2 and TRBJ1-1; D remains unclear. Germline V gives CDR1 SGHAT, CDR2 FQNNGV. V was clipped by 4 bases and J by 5 bases, with 11 bases between them. This CDR3 is built from 13 residues. The CDR3 DNA reads TGTGCCAGCAGCTCAGCCCCGAGGACTGAAGCTTTCTTT. Translating gives CASSSAPRTEAFF.

V and J are TRBV4-3 and TRBJ1-4, with 10 bases fitting TRBD1. CDR3 size: 16 residues. Looked up from germline, CDR1 is LGHNA and CDR2 is YSLEER. V gave up 0 bases and J gave up 7 bases; unmatched junction bases: 5. DNA of the CDR3: TGCGCCAGCAGCCAAGATTGGAGGACAGGGGGTGAAAAACTGTTTTTT. Encoded protein: CASSQDWRTGGEKLFF.

The chain recombines TRBV15 with TRBJ2-7; TRBD1 matches at 10 bases. V shed 3 bases and J 3 bases; nucleotides not matched to a gene: 8. The CDR3 sequence is 16 residues long. Germline CDR1 reads LNHNV; CDR2 reads YYDKDF (reference sequence). CDR3 nucleotides: TGTGCCACCAGCAGCCCAGGGACAGGGGCGAACTACGAGCAGTACTTC. Amino acids: CATSSPGTGANYEQYF.

The J gene is TRBJ2-7, the V gene TRBV5-1; D may be TRBD1 (6 bases). The germline V and J ends were trimmed by 3 bases and 5 bases, with 15 bases remaining between them. This CDR3 spans 14 amino acids. Germline loops: CDR1 SGHRS, CDR2 YFSETQ. The CDR3 region has the DNA TGCGCCAGCAGCTCGAGACAGGAATTCGACGAGCAGTACTTC. Encoded protein: CASSSRQEFDEQYF.

V usage is TRBV19 and J usage is TRBJ1-2; no clear D gene. The V and J ends lost 10 bases and 4 bases respectively, with 19 bases between them. CDR1 LNHDA and CDR2 SQIVND come from the germline V gene (reference sequence). The CDR3 has 14 amino acids. In DNA form, the CDR3 reads TGTGCCACAAGCCTCGCCCAGGACGTCTATGGCTACACCTTC. It specifies CATSLAQDVYGYTF.

The rearrangement links TRBV15 to TRBJ2-5; 8 positions agree with TRBD2. This CDR3 region has 16 residues. The germline V gene has CDR1 LNHNV and CDR2 YYDKDF (reference sequence). The trim removed 0 bases at V and 4 bases at J, leaving 7 bases unmatched. The CDR3 loop reads CATSRDGLAGGETQYF. The CDR3 region has the DNA TGTGCCACCAGCAGAGATGGGCTAGCGGGCGGAGAGACCCAGTACTTC. Full variable domain (outside the CDR3, taken from reference TRBV15 and TRBJ2-5): DAMVIQNPRYQVTQFGKPVTLSCSQTLNHNVMYWYQQKSSQAPKLLFHYYDKDFNNEADTPDNFQSRRPNTSFCFLDIRSPGLGDTAMYLCATSRDGLAGGETQYFGPGTRLLVL.

As DNA, the CDR3 is TGTGCCAGCAGCTTAGACTACGGCTACGAGCAGTACTTC. This translates into CASSLDYGYEQYF. This chain connects TRBV7-8 to TRBJ2-7, with D unresolved. Germline V gene data show CDR1 as SGHVS and CDR2 as FQNEAQ. This CDR3 is 13 amino acids long. V was cut by 1 base and J by 3 bases, with 7 bases left in between.

The chain employs TRBV10-3 and TRBJ1-1; TRBD1 might be the D (6 bases). The CDR3 sequence is 12 residues long. The V gene's germline CDR1 is ENHRY and CDR2 SYGVKD. V was clipped by 7 bases and J by 1 base, with 7 bases between them. The CDR3 nucleotides are TGTGCCATCAACAGGGCGAACACTGAAGCTTTCTTT. Translation: CAINRANTEAFF.

V usage is TRBV4-1 and J usage is TRBJ2-1, with D possibly TRBD1 on 6 matching bases. The CDR3 consists of 18 residues. V was cut by 0 bases and J by 0 bases, with 15 bases left in between. CDR1 is MGHRA, CDR2 YSYEKL, per germline. Here the CDR3 reads CASSQDLQGPGSYNEQFF. The DNA of the CDR3 is TGCGCCAGCAGCCAAGATCTTCAGGGGCCAGGCTCCTACAATGAGCAGTTCTTC.

The gene calls are TRBV20-1 and TRBJ2-3; D is uncertain. This CDR3 has 11 amino acids. V lost 4 bases to trimming and J lost 5 bases, with 7 bases between them. Germline V gives CDR1 DFQATT, CDR2 SNEGSKA (reference sequence). CDR3 DNA sequence: TGCAGTGCTAAGGACCGAGATACGCAGTATTTT. This sequence encodes CSAKDRDTQYF.

The chain has TRBV10-3 and TRBJ2-7; D gene ambiguous. V was pared by 3 bases and J by 5 bases, with 5 bases between. The germline CDR1 and CDR2 sequences are ENHRY and SYGVKD. CDR3 length equals 11 residues. CDR3 in amino acids: CAISERNEQYF. As DNA, the CDR3 is TGTGCCATCAGTGAAAGGAACGAGCAGTACTTC.